This entry lists 24 T cell receptor beta chains sequenced from one sample in a study of T cell changes during pregnancy in multiple sclerosis. TCRdb keeps only in-frame clones here, not all; method: immunoSEQ multiplex PCR. The data show fewer than 55,000 clones, with almost 95% seen just once and 1.3% held by the top ten. Sequences were obtained from peripheral blood. These receptors originate from a female donor with multiple sclerosis, enrolled in a pregnancy study.

The chain joins TRBV19 to TRBJ2-3; D remains ambiguous. Germline-derived CDR1 and CDR2 are LNHDA and SQIVND (reference sequence). Trimming pared 3 bases from V and 6 bases from J, leaving 10 bases between. The CDR3 length is 13 residues. The CDR3 DNA sequence: TGTGCCAGTAGTATCGTAGCCGGGGATACGCAGTATTTT. Encoded protein: CASSIVAGDTQYF.

This clone was observed a handful of times. The V call is TRBV4-2, the J call TRBJ1-2; TRBD1 matches at 7 bases. The J segment lost 0 bases and the V segment lost 1 base, leaving 2 bases of the junction unmatched. The CDR3 extends over 15 amino acids. Germline V CDR1 and CDR2: LGHNA, YNFKEQ. CDR3 region: CASSQVGTANYGYTF. The CDR3, as DNA: TGTGCCAGCAGCCAAGTTGGGACAGCTAACTATGGCTACACCTTC.

The chain recombines TRBV6-6 with TRBJ2-3, with D hard to call. CDR3 size: 16 residues. From germline, CDR1 is MNHNY and CDR2 SVGAGI (reference sequence). Trimming stripped 0 bases from V and 0 bases from J, with 10 bases between. In nucleotides, the CDR3 is TGTGCCAGCAGTTACTCGTCTAGACTGAGCACAGATACGCAGTATTTT. Its protein is CASSYSSRLSTDTQYF.

This clone was seen more than once but under ten times. The chain combines TRBV4-2 with TRBJ2-2; D is perhaps TRBD2 (6 bases). Germline V gives CDR1 LGHNA, CDR2 YNFKEQ. V lost 0 bases, J lost 9 bases, and 8 bases lay in between. The length of the CDR3 is 13 residues. The CDR3 loop is CASSQDSGRELFF. CDR3 nucleotides: TGTGCCAGCAGCCAAGATAGCGGAAGGGAGCTGTTTTTT.

The V and J genes are TRBV7-3 and TRBJ1-5; the D gene is possibly TRBD1 (6 bases). The CDR3 has 14 residues. Trimming pared 5 bases from V and 6 bases from J, leaving 14 bases between. The V gene's germline CDR1 is SGHTA and CDR2 FQGTGA. This chain's CDR3 is CASSEYAGVQPQHF. CDR3 sequence (DNA): TGTGCCAGCAGCGAATACGCAGGGGTTCAGCCCCAGCATTTT.

The rearrangement links TRBV6-4 to TRBJ2-5; D remains ambiguous. The V gene's germline CDR1 is MRHNA and CDR2 SNTAGT. The CDR3 consists of 13 residues. Deletions cut 4 bases from V and 2 bases from J, with 8 bases between. In nucleotides, the CDR3 is TGTGCCAGCAGTGCGGAAGTTCAAGAGACCCAGTACTTC. Its protein is CASSAEVQETQYF.

J is TRBJ2-1 and V is TRBV27; 8 bases align to TRBD2. This CDR3 has 14 residues. The V gene end was trimmed by 3 bases and the J gene end by 3 bases; junction bases not matched to a gene: 1. CDR1 and CDR2 from the germline V gene are MNHEY and SMNVEV (reference sequence). The CDR3 loop reads CASSFSGNYNEQFF. The CDR3 coding sequence is TGTGCCAGCAGTTTTAGCGGGAACTACAATGAGCAGTTCTTC.

This clone was seen only once. The chain links TRBV30 to TRBJ1-5, with D uncertain. Trimming left V 2 bases short and J 6 bases short, with 11 bases between. The length of the CDR3 is 13 residues. Germline V CDR1 and CDR2: GTSNPN, SVGIG (reference sequence). The DNA for the CDR3 is TGTGCCTGGAGTTCAAATGGGGTTCAGCCCCAGCATTTT. This encodes CAWSSNGVQPQHF.

The gene calls are TRBV6-5 and TRBJ2-3; 7 bases fit TRBD2. Looked up from germline, CDR1 is MNHEY and CDR2 is SVGAGI. This CDR3 is 15 amino acids long. J lost 4 bases, V lost 9 bases, and 13 bases had no gene match. Written as DNA, the CDR3 is TGTGCCAGTGGGGACTACGGGGCACGCCCAGATACGCAGTATTTT. Protein sequence: CASGDYGARPDTQYF.

With regard to this clone: Relative to the germline gene, one junction end is altered; a read error may explain this. The V call is TRBV5-6, the J call TRBJ1-1, with D uncertain. CDR1 and CDR2 from the germline V gene are SGHDT and YYEEEE. CDR3 length equals 15 residues. The CDR3 loop is CASSLISYRNAEAFF. The CDR3 DNA is TGTGCCAGCAGCTTGATATCCTACCGGAACGCTGAAGCTTTCTTT.

V usage is TRBV6-4 and J usage is TRBJ2-1; 8 bases map to TRBD2. V shed 8 bases and J 6 bases; nucleotides not matched to a gene: 6. Looked up from germline, CDR1 is MRHNA and CDR2 is SNTAGT. This CDR3 has 13 residues. The CDR3 region has the DNA TGTGCCAGCTCCGGGAGGGAAGGCAATGAGCAGTTCTTC. Amino acid sequence: CASSGREGNEQFF.

J is TRBJ2-3 and V is TRBV6-5, with D possibly called TRBD1 or TRBD2 (6 bases each). Germline V gives CDR1 MNHEY, CDR2 SVGAGI. V lost 2 bases, J lost 2 bases, and 11 bases lay in between. The CDR3 has 15 amino acids. This chain's CDR3 is CASSYGGGTTDTQYF. The CDR3 DNA follows: TGTGCCAGCAGTTACGGGGGCGGGACCACAGATACGCAGTATTTT.

The chain joins TRBV5-6 to TRBJ2-2; no clear D gene. The CDR3 has 14 residues. In germline, CDR1 is SGHDT, CDR2 YYEEEE. V dropped 0 bases and J dropped 7 bases, with 10 bases sitting between them. The CDR3 loop is CASSLVAHDGELFF. For the CDR3, the DNA is TGTGCCAGCAGCTTGGTGGCCCATGACGGGGAGCTGTTTTTT.

V gene TRBV19 combines with J gene TRBJ1-5, with TRBD1 identical over 9 bases. With V trimmed by 0 bases and J by 3 bases, 15 bases remained unmatched. The CDR3 loop spans 20 amino acids. Germline V gene lookup returns CDR1 LNHDA and CDR2 SQIVND (reference sequence). This chain's CDR3 is CASSIDQILGQGLYNQPQHF. The CDR3 DNA sequence: TGTGCCAGTAGTATAGACCAAATTCTCGGACAGGGGCTGTACAATCAGCCCCAGCATTTT.

The V gene is TRBV6-5, the J gene TRBJ1-1; possible D gene TRBD1, 6 bases. The CDR3 loop spans 15 amino acids. Germline-derived CDR1 and CDR2 are MNHEY and SVGAGI. Deletions cut 2 bases from V and 3 bases from J, with 13 bases between. The CDR3 spells CASSYPRGGHTEAFF. The DNA of the CDR3 is TGTGCCAGCAGTTACCCCAGGGGAGGGCACACTGAAGCTTTCTTT.

This CDR3 is CASSLMIDSYNEQFF. In nucleotides, the CDR3 is TGTGCCAGCAGCTTAATGATAGACTCCTACAATGAGCAGTTCTTC. This chain joins TRBV11-2 and TRBJ2-1; D not resolved. Deletions cut 2 bases from V and 0 bases from J, with 8 bases between. The CDR3 is 15 residues long. In germline, CDR1 is SGHAT, CDR2 FQNNGV.

The chain carries TRBV7-9 and TRBJ1-3; TRBD1 is a possible D gene (5 bases). Germline CDR1 SEHNR, CDR2 FQNEAQ (reference sequence). Trimming left V 5 bases short and J 0 bases short, with 14 bases between. The CDR3 has 16 amino acids. As DNA, the CDR3 is TGTGCCAGCAGCCTATCCGGGGCATACTCTGGAAACACCATATATTTT. It translates to CASSLSGAYSGNTIYF.

A single count supports this clone. As DNA, the CDR3 is TGTGCCAGCAGCTCGGGCCCCTACGAGCAGTACTTC. Translation gives CASSSGPYEQYF. The chain recombines TRBV11-2 with TRBJ2-7; D is undetermined. The CDR3 sequence is 12 residues long. Germline assignment: CDR1 SGHAT and CDR2 FQNNGV. The V gene lost 4 bases and the J gene lost 2 bases, with 6 bases spanning the gap.

V is TRBV6-5 and J is TRBJ2-1, with a weak D call TRBD2 (5 bases). The germline V and J ends were trimmed by 0 bases and 3 bases, with 12 bases remaining between them. The CDR3 totals 16 residues. The germline gives CDR1 MNHEY, CDR2 SVGAGI. The CDR3 DNA reads TGTGCCAGCAGTTACTCGATAGCGTCTCACTACAATGAGCAGTTCTTC. It yields the protein CASSYSIASHYNEQFF.

This clone was counted only a few times. The chain links TRBV30 to TRBJ2-3; D is perhaps TRBD1 or TRBD2 (6 bases each). The germline V and J ends were trimmed by 5 bases and 3 bases, with 21 bases remaining between them. The CDR3 spans 16 residues. Germline V CDR1 and CDR2: GTSNPN, SVGIG (reference sequence). The CDR3 sequence is CAWGGGGQGRTDTQYF. CDR3 DNA sequence: TGTGCCTGGGGGGGCGGAGGGCAGGGGCGAACAGATACGCAGTATTTT.

This rearrangement joins TRBV4-1 to TRBJ2-1; D remains ambiguous. The CDR3 covers 15 residues. V was trimmed by 1 base and J by 6 bases, leaving 13 bases between them. CDR1 is MGHRA, CDR2 YSYEKL, per germline. CDR3 protein: CASSQVFGSGNEQFF. The CDR3 DNA is TGCGCCAGCAGCCAAGTATTCGGGTCAGGCAATGAGCAGTTCTTC.

The chain links TRBV7-9 to TRBJ2-7, with 8 bases that match TRBD2. The germline V gene has CDR1 SEHNR and CDR2 FQNEAQ (reference sequence). The CDR3 runs 15 residues. The V and J ends lost 4 bases and 2 bases, in that order; junction bases with no gene match: 7. The CDR3 DNA reads TGTGCCAGCAGCTCCTATGCGGGACTAGCCTACGAGCAGTACTTC. It encodes CASSSYAGLAYEQYF.

This chain joins TRBV5-1 and TRBJ1-2, with D unclear. The CDR3 consists of 15 residues. Germline CDR1 and CDR2: SGHRS and YFSETQ. The ends were cut back, 4 bases at V and 2 bases at J, with 15 bases in the middle. The CDR3 nucleotides are TGCGCCAGCAGCCGAAGACAACCCCCGAACTATGGCTACACCTTC. Translating gives CASSRRQPPNYGYTF.

The V gene is TRBV25-1, the J gene TRBJ1-4, with D uncertain. This CDR3 contains 13 residues. Trimming took off 1 base at V and 6 bases at J, with 6 bases between the two ends. In germline, CDR1 is MGHDK, CDR2 SYGVNS. This CDR3 reads CASSEWQDEKLFF. The CDR3 coding sequence is TGTGCCAGCAGTGAATGGCAGGATGAAAAACTGTTTTTT. Full variable domain (rest looked up from reference TRBV25-1 and TRBJ1-4): EADIYQTPRYLVIGTGKKITLECSQTMGHDKMYWYQQDPGMELHLIHYSYGVNSTEKGDLSSESTVSRIRTEHFPLTLESARPSHTSQYLCASSEWQDEKLFFGSGTQLSVL.